This T cell receptor (beta chain) was sequenced in a study of T cells in Graves' hyperthyroidism and ophthalmopathy. What was amplified from RNA transcripts were TCR beta CDR3 regions. The HTBI primer set was used in a first-round RT-PCR of the TCR CDR3. TCRdb re-derived calls from the multiplex PCR reads in MiXCR, one entry per CDR3 protein. Among 600,000 to 900,000 distinct CDR3 sequences listed, about a sixth were seen once. This clonotype was seen ten or more times. V lost 9 bases, J lost 3 bases, and 11 bases stayed unmatched. The CDR3 is 15 amino acids. Germline V gene lookup returns CDR1 KGHDR and CDR2 SFDVKD.

The receptor was isolated from a man aged 18 to 30 with Graves' hyperthyroidism. The source material was blood. The chain has TRBV24-1 and TRBJ2-3; 7 bases map to TRBD1. The DNA for the CDR3 is TGTGCCACCCCCCCAGGGGGAGTATTTACAGATACGCAGTATTTT. Its protein is CATPPGGVFTDTQYF.